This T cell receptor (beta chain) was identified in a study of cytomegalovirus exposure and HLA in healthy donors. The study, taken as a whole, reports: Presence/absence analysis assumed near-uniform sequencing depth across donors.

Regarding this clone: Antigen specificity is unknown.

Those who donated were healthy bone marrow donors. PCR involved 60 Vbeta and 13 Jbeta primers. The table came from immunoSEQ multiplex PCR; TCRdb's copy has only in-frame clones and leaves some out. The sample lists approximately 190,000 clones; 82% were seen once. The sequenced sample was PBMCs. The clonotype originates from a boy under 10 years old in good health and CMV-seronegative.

The CDR3 DNA follows: TGCGCCAGCAGCCGAGAAGACTGGGCAGGGACTAGCGACACGGGTCGGCACTACGAGCAGTACTTC. It encodes CASSREDWAGTSDTGRHYEQYF. The chain couples TRBV4-1 to TRBJ2-7; TRBD2 matches at 10 bases. The CDR3 is made up of 22 amino acids. Germline V lookup: CDR1 MGHRA, CDR2 YSYEKL. V was pared by 4 bases and J by 3 bases, with 27 bases of the junction left unmatched.